This T cell receptor beta chain appears in the sequencing data of a study of somatic mutations in cytotoxic T cells in rheumatoid arthritis. Study-wide context: Patient blood was drawn as 30 ml EDTA; the draw came right after diagnosis and before any treatment. Using a FACSAria II or Sony SH800, a portion of the V beta antibody-stained T-cell populations were flow-sorted at nearly 100% purity, and among those populations were V beta1+ cells that were then sequenced for TCRB. Study-wide results and caveats: The CD8+ clonality of rheumatoid arthritis patients increased with age, whereas that of healthy controls did not. Per patient, the largest CD8+ clone was found to exceed 20% of CD8+ cells in about an eighth of the roughly 65 cases.

Germline V gives CDR1 SGHAT, CDR2 FQNNGV. The trim removed 2 bases at V and 5 bases at J, leaving 11 bases unmatched. The CDR3 loop spans 17 amino acids. Points on this clone: As yet, its antigen is unknown.

TCRdb's copy holds only in-frame clones and misses some; the assay was immunoSEQ multiplex PCR. The sample holds under 25,000 clones; around 85% are singletons and the top ten take about 7%. The TCR originated in a woman between 35 and 50 years old with rheumatoid arthritis. The specimen sequenced was CD8+ T cells sorted from blood. The V and J genes are TRBV11-2 and TRBJ2-1, with 8 bases fitting TRBD2. CDR3 region: CASSLSPGGPPHNEQFF. In nucleotides, the CDR3 is TGTGCCAGCAGCTTAAGTCCGGGAGGGCCCCCCCACAATGAGCAGTTCTTC.